Presented here are 27 T cell receptor beta chains from one specimen sequenced in a study of T cell repertoires in cytomegalovirus infection. TCRdb fed the reads into MiXCR, producing one record per CDR3 protein. The sample consists of some 680,000 distinct CDR3 sequences, 35% to 40% of them appearing once. The sequenced material came from PBMCs. Receptor source: a human donor in good health (CMV status not recorded). Some clones in this sample may be carry-over from other donors' samples.

Many counts were recorded for this clonotype. The chain carries TRBV7-9 and TRBJ2-1; weak D call: TRBD1 (6 bases). Germline assignment: CDR1 SEHNR and CDR2 FQNEAQ (reference sequence). The CDR3 totals 13 residues. V was pared by 2 bases and J by 9 bases, with 11 bases between. The CDR3 spells CASSLHGGGEQFF. In nucleotides, the CDR3 is TGTGCCAGCAGCTTACATGGGGGCGGTGAGCAGTTCTTC.

The rearrangement links TRBV28 to TRBJ2-3; 9 bases are a match to TRBD2. Germline CDR1 reads MDHEN; CDR2 reads SYDVKM. This CDR3 contains 17 residues. V lost 5 bases, J lost 2 bases, and 11 bases stayed unmatched. CDR3 in DNA: TGTGCCAGCAGTACCCCGGGACTAGCAGACGACACAGATACGCAGTATTTT. Amino acid sequence: CASSTPGLADDTDTQYF.

This clonotype was seen only a few times. The chain combines TRBV10-2 with TRBJ2-3; the D is unclear. This CDR3 is built from 14 residues. V lost 4 bases to trimming and J lost 2 bases, with 10 bases between them. Germline CDR1 and CDR2: WSHSY and SAAADI. The CDR3 nucleotides read TGCGCCAGCAGTGTTGCAGGTGCCACAGATACGCAGTATTTT. It is translated as CASSVAGATDTQYF.

The V and J genes are TRBV20-1 and TRBJ1-5, with 9 bases that match TRBD1. CDR1 and CDR2 from the germline V gene are DFQATT and SNEGSKA (reference sequence). V was clipped by 0 bases and J by 7 bases; unmatched bases: 4. CDR3 length: 14 amino acids. CDR3 in DNA: TGCAGTGCTAGAGAACAGGGGGCAAGACAGCCCCAGCATTTT. As protein: CSAREQGARQPQHF.

Note on this clonotype: A read error may explain this, as a much larger clone is one base away. CDR3 residues: CASSQEGARTYYGYPF. The CDR3 DNA is TGCGCCAGCAGCCAAGAGGGCGCTCGGACTTACTATGGCTACCCCTTC. The chain employs TRBV4-1 and TRBJ1-2, with D hard to call. Germline CDR1 is MGHRA and CDR2 is YSYEKL. The CDR3 loop spans 16 amino acids.

The chain links TRBV7-9 to TRBJ1-1; 8 bases fit TRBD1. The J segment lost 9 bases and the V segment lost 4 bases, leaving 4 bases of the junction unmatched. The CDR3 sequence is 12 residues long. The V gene's germline CDR1 is SEHNR and CDR2 FQNEAQ (reference sequence). CDR3 loop: CASSWGTGKAFF. The CDR3 DNA follows: TGTGCCAGCAGCTGGGGGACAGGAAAAGCTTTCTTT.

A note on this clonotype: An end of the junction differs from the germline gene, which may be a read error. This sequence joins TRBV5-6 and TRBJ2-2; a weak D match, TRBD2 (5 bases). This CDR3 is built from 15 residues. Germline V gene data show CDR1 as SGHDT and CDR2 as YYEEEE. This CDR3 is CASSYPASNTGEQFF. The CDR3 DNA sequence: TGTGCCAGCAGCTACCCGGCTAGCAACACCGGGGAGCAGTTTTTT. Filled out from reference TRBV5-6 and TRBJ2-2, the complete variable domain reads DAGVTQSPTHLIKTRGQQVTLRCSPKSGHDTVSWYQQALGQGPQFIFQYYEEEERQRGNFPDRFSGHQFPNYSSELNVNALLLGDSALYLCASSYPASNTGEQFFGEGSRLTVL.

The table lists this clonotype with a few counts. The chain uses TRBV7-9 and TRBJ2-3; TRBD2 agrees at 7 bases. V was clipped by 6 bases and J by 2 bases; unmatched bases: 11. The CDR3 runs to 16 residues. The germline V gene encodes CDR1 SEHNR and CDR2 FQNEAQ (reference sequence). CDR3 protein: CASRSGGSTSTDTQYF. CDR3 nucleotide sequence: TGTGCCAGCAGGTCAGGCGGGAGTACGTCCACAGATACGCAGTATTTT.

This clonotype was counted ten times or more. The chain couples TRBV19 to TRBJ2-7; perhaps TRBD2 as D (5 bases). The V end lost 2 bases, the J end lost 2 bases, and 13 bases lay between the germline ends. This CDR3 region has 15 residues. In germline, CDR1 is LNHDA, CDR2 SQIVND (reference sequence). The chain's CDR3 is CASSISRGDTYEQYF. CDR3 nucleotide sequence: TGTGCCAGTAGTATATCCCGGGGAGATACCTACGAGCAGTACTTC.

The table lists this clonotype with a few counts. V usage is TRBV5-1 and J usage is TRBJ2-3, with D tentatively TRBD1 (6 bases). Germline lookup yields CDR1 SGHRS and CDR2 YFSETQ. Trimming took 2 bases from V and 7 from J, leaving 29 bases between them. CDR3 length: 19 amino acids. CDR3 region: CASSFIIQLGARLENTQYF. The CDR3 DNA is TGCGCCAGCAGCTTTATTATTCAATTGGGGGCGCGATTGGAGAATACGCAGTATTTT.

The chain uses TRBV28 and TRBJ1-5; TRBD1 matches at 10 bases. Germline CDR1 and CDR2: MDHEN and SYDVKM. V shed 10 bases, J shed 3 bases, and the junction held 9 bases outside the gene matches. CDR3 length: 15 amino acids. The DNA of the CDR3 is TGTGCCATTAAAGGACAGGGGGAAGTCAATCAGCCCCAGCATTTT. It encodes CAIKGQGEVNQPQHF.

The rearrangement joins TRBV2 to TRBJ2-2; D is tentatively TRBD1 or TRBD2 (5 bases each). This CDR3 contains 13 residues. Germline loops: CDR1 SNHLY, CDR2 FYNNEI. V dropped 6 bases and J dropped 10 bases, with 15 bases sitting between them. CDR3 residues: CASRRTGTQELFF. The CDR3 DNA sequence: TGTGCCAGCAGGAGGACCGGGACCCAGGAGCTGTTTTTT.

This clonotype occurred a few times. The chain uses TRBV7-6 and TRBJ2-3, with 11 bases identical to TRBD2. Trimming removed 4 bases from V and 4 bases from J; junction bases left unmatched: 4. The length of the CDR3 is 15 residues. Germline V gives CDR1 SGHVS, CDR2 FNYEAQ. The CDR3 protein is CASSSTSGSPDTQYF. CDR3 sequence (DNA): TGTGCCAGCAGCTCAACTAGCGGGAGTCCAGATACGCAGTATTTT.

This clonotype was seen just once. The chain uses TRBV6-6 and TRBJ2-7; 8 bases are shared with TRBD2. The germline V gene has CDR1 MNHNY and CDR2 SVGAGI (reference sequence). CDR3 length: 15 amino acids. After removal of 6 bases from V and 4 bases from J, the junction contained 11 bases not matched to a gene. The CDR3 sequence is CASRLPGTSVYEQYF. CDR3 bases: TGTGCCAGCAGGCTTCCCGGGACTAGTGTTTACGAGCAGTACTTC.

This clonotype appeared a few times. The chain recombines TRBV2 with TRBJ1-2; maybe TRBD1 (5 bases). The CDR3 covers 13 residues. Germline CDR1 reads SNHLY; CDR2 reads FYNNEI. V shed 10 bases and J shed 8 bases, with 20 bases lying between them. CDR3: CANHDGGGRGYTF. The CDR3 bases are TGTGCCAACCACGATGGTGGGGGTCGGGGCTACACCTTC.

The chain uses TRBV4-1 and TRBJ1-4, with D perhaps matching TRBD1 (5 bases). The V and J ends lost 0 bases and 7 bases respectively, with 15 bases between them. The CDR3 contains 16 residues. Germline CDR1 is MGHRA and CDR2 is YSYEKL. The CDR3 DNA sequence: TGCGCCAGCAGCCAAGATCAATCAGGGTTGCGTGAAAAACTGTTTTTT. It translates to CASSQDQSGLREKLFF.

A few counts support this clonotype. The chain uses TRBV7-8 and TRBJ1-5; D remains ambiguous. The CDR3 length is 17 residues. Per the germline V gene, CDR1 is SGHVS and CDR2 is FQNEAQ. Trimming removed 1 base from V and 0 bases from J, with 13 bases in between. The CDR3 DNA follows: TGTGCCAGCAGCTTAGAGGGTACGGGAGTTAGCAATCAGCCCCAGCATTTT. Translation gives CASSLEGTGVSNQPQHF.

This clonotype was seen only a few times. CDR3 sequence: CASSLLGAQETQYF. The DNA of the CDR3 is TGTGCCAGCAGTTTATTGGGGGCGCAAGAGACCCAGTACTTC. The V call is TRBV28, the J call TRBJ2-5; D is possibly TRBD1 (6 bases). From germline, CDR1 is MDHEN and CDR2 SYDVKM. The CDR3 runs to 14 residues. Trimming shortened V by 1 base and J by 2 bases, and 8 bases separated the two germline ends.

This clonotype has more than one count but fewer than ten. This rearrangement joins TRBV7-9 to TRBJ2-4, with unresolved D. In germline, CDR1 is SEHNR, CDR2 FQNEAQ (reference sequence). The CDR3 length is 21 residues. The germline V and J ends were trimmed by 1 base and 7 bases, with 32 bases remaining between them. CDR3 amino acids: CASSLGRFGREDRKVENIQYF. The CDR3 DNA reads as TGTGCCAGCAGCTTAGGTCGTTTTGGCCGCGAGGACCGAAAAGTCGAGAACATTCAGTACTTC.

This clonotype was observed a few times. The CDR3 bases are TGTGCCTCGAGTGCTAGTTCAGGAAATGAGCAGTTCTTC. Encoded protein: CASSASSGNEQFF. The chain has TRBV10-3 and TRBJ2-1; no clear D gene. The CDR3 covers 13 residues. The germline V gene has CDR1 ENHRY and CDR2 SYGVKD. Trimming stripped 11 bases from V and 7 bases from J, with 18 bases between.

V is TRBV12-3 or TRBV12-4 and J is TRBJ1-4, with 7 bases lining up with TRBD1. The CDR3 runs 14 residues. Unmatched junction bases numbered 6, after V lost 3 bases and J lost 8 bases. This chain's CDR3 is CASSFKTGKEKLFF. The CDR3 DNA reads as TGTGCCAGCAGTTTTAAGACAGGGAAGGAAAAACTGTTTTTT.

The gene calls are TRBV7-6 and TRBJ2-5, with 7 nucleotides matching TRBD2. The V and J ends lost 0 bases and 3 bases, in that order; junction bases with no gene match: 4. The CDR3 totals 15 residues. Per the germline V gene, CDR1 is SGHVS and CDR2 is FNYEAQ. CDR3 sequence (DNA): TGTGCCAGCAGCTTAGCGCGGACTAGGGAAGAGACCCAGTACTTC. Translation gives CASSLARTREETQYF. Filled out from reference TRBV7-6 and TRBJ2-5, the complete variable domain reads GAGVSQSPRYKVTKRGQDVALRCDPISGHVSLYWYRQALGQGPEFLTYFNYEAQQDKSGLPNDRFSAERPEGSISTLTIQRTEQRDSAMYRCASSLARTREETQYFGPGTRLLVL.

This clonotype was detected ten times or more. The V and J genes are TRBV7-2 and TRBJ1-2, with a weak D call TRBD1 (5 bases). This CDR3 has 13 amino acids. Germline V gene sequence: CDR1 SGHTA, CDR2 FQGNSA. V was shortened by 5 bases and J by 3 bases, with 10 bases between the two germline ends. CDR3 coding DNA: TGTGCCAGCAGCCCGGGACCGCACTATGGCTACACCTTC. This translates into CASSPGPHYGYTF.

The V call is TRBV11-3, the J call TRBJ2-7; D ambiguous. In germline, CDR1 is SGHNT, CDR2 YENEEA. This CDR3 comprises 13 residues. V was pared by 3 bases and J by 3 bases, with 9 bases between. Here the CDR3 DNA reads TGTGCCAGCAGCTTGGGTTTTGGCTACGAGCAGTACTTC. Its translation is CASSLGFGYEQYF.

This clonotype has only a few counts. V is TRBV5-6 and J is TRBJ2-4, with D tentatively TRBD1 (6 bases). CDR1 and CDR2 (germline): SGHDT, YYEEEE. The CDR3 consists of 16 residues. V was shortened by 4 bases and J by 6 bases, with 20 bases between the two germline ends. This CDR3 reads CASSPAPGQTGNIQYF. CDR3 sequence (DNA): TGTGCCAGCAGCCCGGCACCAGGACAGACGGGAAACATTCAGTACTTC.

There are many counts of this clonotype. The chain uses TRBV6-1 and TRBJ1-5; no firm D call. Between the trimmed V and J ends, which lost 7 bases and 0 bases, there was a span of 7 bases. This CDR3 region has 13 residues. Germline V gives CDR1 MNHNS, CDR2 SASEGT. The chain's CDR3 is CASNQHSNQPQHF. The CDR3 DNA sequence: TGTGCCAGCAACCAGCATAGCAATCAGCCCCAGCATTTT.

The rearrangement links TRBV7-2 to TRBJ2-1; D might be TRBD2 (5 bases). The V end was cut by 3 bases, the J end by 0 bases, with 15 bases between. The CDR3 runs to 17 residues. CDR1 is SGHTA, CDR2 FQGNSA, per germline. CDR3 bases: TGTGCCAGCAGCTTCGGGGTTGTGGGGAGCTCCTACAATGAGCAGTTCTTC. Translation gives CASSFGVVGSSYNEQFF.